A selection of T cell receptor beta chains follows, all from one sample in a study of technical replicates of blood from a handful of donors. This table comes from immunoSEQ multiplex PCR, and its TCRdb copy is limited to in-frame clones, with some not included. This table has under 95,000 clones, about 94% appearing once. The specimen sequenced was T cells isolated from PBMCs. The receptors were gathered from a human donor in good health. Both conserved end residues are part of each CDR3. D genes are given only for firm matches. Some rows mark clone size as missing; the rest say once, few, many or name a class of expanded clone.

v_call d_call clone_size cdr3_aa
TRBV30 . once CAWGPIDEGGYGYTF
TRBV27 TRBD1 . CASSLLRTGRAEAFF
TRBV5-1 TRBD2 . CASSLGSGDNEQFF
TRBV28 . . CASSRGRGQQANYGYTF
TRBV30 . . CAWSSDFGTIYF
TRBV28 . . CASSRDSSNQPQHF
TRBV5-1 . . CASSLVTEQFF
TRBV5-6 . . CASSLGEADTQYF
TRBV7-9 TRBD1 once CASSRGLDGYTF
TRBV11-3 TRBD1 . CASSLETGSSYEQYF
TRBV6-1 . . CASSGQKTSTDTQYF
TRBV10-1 . . CASSRNRNTEAFF
TRBV2 TRBD2 . CASSGFTSGIAGELFF
TRBV7-9 . . CASSPGHEQYF
TRBV7-3 TRBD1 . CASSRTGVGDYGYTF
TRBV27 TRBD1 once CASSLSGQGRKDGYTF
TRBV29-1 . . CSACSDYSGNTIYF
TRBV9 . . CASSARDTTGNTIYF
TRBV6-5 . . CASSYETSGYEQYF
TRBV7-9 . . CASSFLSGGVSAFF
TRBV7-8 . . CASTNRVSPYGYTF
TRBV28 . . CASSPSGRGALLYGYTF
TRBV11-2 . . CASSLDRIYGYTF
TRBV5-5 TRBD2 . CASSLAASGSIAYEQYF
TRBV28 . . CASIREAHTEAFF
TRBV2 . once CASTVGDKQPQHF
TRBV7-9 TRBD1 once CASSPDRAQETQYF
TRBV5-1 . . CASSFSTGSYEQYF
TRBV6-1 . . CASSLTTGHTGELFF
TRBV7-2 . . CASSAAPGITEAFF
TRBV11-3 TRBD2 . CASSLGTSGGLSASYEQYF
TRBV7-2 TRBD1 once CASSLSGGVRKQFF
TRBV5-6 TRBD2 once CASDLAGVNTGELFF
TRBV11-2 TRBD2 . CASSPTSGRLNEQFF
TRBV19 . . CASSIQLNQPQHF
TRBV19 . . CASIFPGTKNTEAFF
TRBV14 TRBD2 . CASSRRRAGAYLGNEQFF